What follows are 24 T cell receptor beta chains derived from one specimen sequenced in a study of CD8 T cells in Susac syndrome. cDNA came from roughly 0.47 to 1 ug RNA primed by random hexamers. TCRdb analysed the immunoSEQ multiplex PCR reads with MiXCR anew, one entry per CDR3 protein. The sample records some 180,000 distinct CDR3 sequences, 90% to 95% being singletons. Sequencing input: CD4+ T cells from PBMCs. The receptors shown here come from a human donor with Susac syndrome.

The rearrangement links TRBV6-6 to TRBJ1-4, with TRBD1 identical over 7 bases. The CDR3 runs 13 residues. In germline, CDR1 is MNHNY, CDR2 SVGAGI (reference sequence). Trimming removed 8 bases from V and 6 bases from J; junction bases left unmatched: 6. In DNA form, the CDR3 reads TGTGCCAGCGAGAAAGGGGGCGATGAAAAACTGTTTTTT. Translation gives CASEKGGDEKLFF.

This clonotype was seen a few times. The gene calls are TRBV7-9 and TRBJ1-1; 8 bases line up with TRBD1. Per the germline V gene, CDR1 is SEHNR and CDR2 is FQNEAQ (reference sequence). J gave up 10 bases and V 6 bases, and 7 bases lay outside the gene matches. This CDR3 has 12 residues. CDR3 coding DNA: TGTGCCAGCAGTTCAAGGACAGGGAGAGCTTTCTTT. Protein product: CASSSRTGRAFF.

In nucleotides, the CDR3 is TGTGCCTGGAGGCGGGATAGCAATCAGCCCCAGCATTTT. Translating gives CAWRRDSNQPQHF. This chain joins TRBV30 and TRBJ1-5; no clear D gene. V lost 3 bases to trimming and J lost 0 bases, with 6 bases between them. Germline assignment: CDR1 GTSNPN and CDR2 SVGIG (reference sequence). The CDR3 consists of 13 residues.

V gene TRBV25-1 combines with J gene TRBJ2-7, with D possibly TRBD2 on 5 matching bases. This CDR3 is 13 amino acids long. CDR1 and CDR2 from the germline V gene are MGHDK and SYGVNS. Trimming stripped 3 bases from V and 6 bases from J, with 12 bases between. In DNA form, the CDR3 reads TGTGCCAGCAGTGATCGGGGAGTTTCCGAGCAGTACTTC. Protein sequence: CASSDRGVSEQYF.

The chain joins TRBV9 to TRBJ1-1, with a weak D call TRBD1 (6 bases). Trimming removed 4 bases at V and 2 bases at J, with 15 bases between. Looked up from germline, CDR1 is SGDLS and CDR2 is YYNGEE. There are 15 residues in the CDR3. CDR3 region: CASSRGGTGNTEAFF. CDR3 nucleotides: TGTGCCAGCAGCAGGGGGGGGACGGGAAACACTGAAGCTTTCTTT.

The rearrangement joins TRBV11-2 to TRBJ2-3, with TRBD2 matching 11 bases. CDR1 and CDR2 from the germline V gene are SGHAT and FQNNGV. After removal of 5 bases from V and 2 bases from J, the junction contained 6 bases not matched to a gene. The CDR3 covers 16 residues. CDR3 bases: TGTGCCAGCAGCACACGACTAGCGGGGACCACAGATACGCAGTATTTT. Translated: CASSTRLAGTTDTQYF.

V usage is TRBV13 and J usage is TRBJ1-6; 8 positions match TRBD1. The CDR3 sequence is 14 residues long. Germline V CDR1 and CDR2: PRHDT, FYEKMQ (reference sequence). J lost 10 bases, V lost 3 bases, and 5 bases had no gene match. DNA for the CDR3: TGTGCCAGCAGCTTCGGACAGGGATACTCACCCCTCCACTTT. Translated, it gives CASSFGQGYSPLHF.

The chain combines TRBV21-1 with TRBJ1-5. TRBV21-1 is a recognized pseudogene. The CDR3 spans 18 residues. CDR3 sequence: CASSKFVPFGISNQPQHF. CDR3 sequence (DNA): TGTGCCAGCAGCAAATTCGTACCATTCGGTATTAGCAATCAGCCCCAGCATTTT.

The chain carries TRBV23-1 and TRBJ1-2; D gene ambiguous. TRBV23-1 counts as an open reading frame of uncertain function. Trimming stripped 0 bases from V and 6 bases from J, with 11 bases between. This CDR3 region has 14 residues. The CDR3 protein is CASSQSRRKDGYTF. The CDR3 bases are TGCGCCAGCAGTCAATCGAGGCGGAAAGATGGCTACACCTTC.

This chain's CDR3 is CASSPSTDSNQPQHF. As DNA, the CDR3 is TGTGCCAGCAGTCCATCGACAGATAGCAATCAGCCCCAGCATTTT. This rearrangement joins TRBV2 to TRBJ1-5, with D maybe TRBD1 (5 bases). V was clipped by 5 bases and J by 0 bases, with 11 bases between them. The CDR3 consists of 15 residues. The germline V gene encodes CDR1 SNHLY and CDR2 FYNNEI.

The rearrangement joins TRBV7-8 to TRBJ2-7; perhaps TRBD2 as D (6 bases). From germline, CDR1 is SGHVS and CDR2 FQNEAQ. The CDR3 is 14 amino acids. V gave up 3 bases and J gave up 3 bases, with 12 bases separating them. The CDR3 DNA is TGTGCCAGCAGCTTGGGGGGAGAAGTCTACGAGCAGTACTTC. Its protein product is CASSLGGEVYEQYF.

The chain employs TRBV7-2 and TRBJ1-2, with TRBD1 as a possible D gene (6 bases). V was cut by 3 bases and J by 5 bases, with 16 bases left in between. Germline V gives CDR1 SGHTA, CDR2 FQGNSA. The CDR3 extends over 15 amino acids. The CDR3: CASSFSRGGGYGYTF. CDR3 nucleotide sequence: TGTGCCAGCAGCTTCTCGAGGGGGGGCGGATATGGCTACACCTTC.

The chain uses TRBV2 and TRBJ2-5; 9 nucleotides match TRBD1. The length of the CDR3 is 14 residues. V trimming: 6 bases; J trimming: 2 bases; junction bases outside the gene matches: 4. CDR1 is SNHLY, CDR2 FYNNEI, per germline. This chain's CDR3 is CASRGDRGQETQYF. DNA of the CDR3: TGTGCCAGCAGGGGAGACAGGGGGCAAGAGACCCAGTACTTC.

This clonotype was found once. This sequence joins TRBV2 and TRBJ2-1; D may be TRBD2 (5 bases). Germline V gene data show CDR1 as SNHLY and CDR2 as FYNNEI. Trimming removed 10 bases from V and 0 bases from J, with 22 bases in between. The CDR3 extends over 17 amino acids. CDR3 sequence reads: CAILGSSSSSSYNEQFF. The CDR3 bases are TGTGCCATCCTAGGGAGCAGCAGTTCTAGCTCCTACAATGAGCAGTTCTTC.

V and J are TRBV20-1 and TRBJ1-6; D is uncertain. Germline loops: CDR1 DFQATT, CDR2 SNEGSKA (reference sequence). CDR3 length: 16 residues. Deletions cut 0 bases from V and 0 bases from J, with 9 bases between. CDR3 region: CSARDSGSSYNSPLHF. The CDR3 nucleotides read TGCAGTGCTAGAGATTCAGGCAGCTCCTATAATTCACCCCTCCACTTT.

This chain joins TRBV14 and TRBJ2-5; D not certain. CDR1 and CDR2 (germline): SGHDN, FVKESK. Trimming left V 1 base short and J 1 base short, with 7 bases between. The CDR3 length is 14 residues. CDR3 in amino acids: CASSQVNIQETQYF. Here the CDR3 DNA reads TGTGCCAGCAGCCAAGTTAATATCCAAGAGACCCAGTACTTC.

The chain employs TRBV14 and TRBJ1-1; D call uncertain. CDR1 SGHDN and CDR2 FVKESK come from the germline V gene. This CDR3 has 13 amino acids. V lost 1 base and J lost 6, with 9 bases in between. CDR3 in amino acids: CASSQGPGAEAFF. DNA of the CDR3: TGTGCCAGCAGCCAAGGACCGGGCGCTGAAGCTTTCTTT.

In this sample, this clonotype turned up once. This sequence joins TRBV20-1 and TRBJ2-7; perhaps TRBD2 as D (6 bases). In germline, CDR1 is DFQATT, CDR2 SNEGSKA (reference sequence). The V and J ends lost 6 bases and 1 base respectively, with 19 bases between them. The CDR3 consists of 15 residues. CDR3 coding DNA: TGCAGTGCCCCGAACCCAAGCGGGCTTTCCTACGAGCAGTACTTC. Encoded protein: CSAPNPSGLSYEQYF.

The rearrangement links TRBV4-3 to TRBJ2-7; 12 bases fit TRBD2. V lost 4 bases to trimming and J lost 4 bases; unmatched junction nucleotides: 17. Germline-derived CDR1 and CDR2 are LGHNA and YSLEER. This CDR3 has 19 amino acids. CDR3 residues: CASSRSPTSGRRFPYEQYF. CDR3 nucleotide sequence: TGCGCCAGCAGCCGCAGCCCGACTAGCGGGAGAAGATTCCCATACGAGCAGTACTTC.

The genes are TRBV7-9 and TRBJ2-3; maybe TRBD2 (5 bases). Germline loops: CDR1 SEHNR, CDR2 FQNEAQ (reference sequence). This CDR3 has 16 residues. The V and J ends lost 0 bases and 0 bases respectively, with 10 bases between them. CDR3 protein: CASSLADFSSTDTQYF. The CDR3 coding sequence is TGTGCCAGCAGCTTAGCGGACTTTTCTAGCACAGATACGCAGTATTTT.

This chain joins TRBV5-4 and TRBJ2-3, with a possible D match to TRBD2 (6 bases). The CDR3 runs to 14 residues. V shed 3 bases and J shed 6 bases, with 14 bases lying between them. Per germline, CDR1 SGHNT and CDR2 YYREEE (reference sequence). The CDR3 here is CASSSSTSMDTQYF. CDR3 DNA sequence: TGTGCCAGCAGCTCATCTACTAGCATGGATACGCAGTATTTT.

This clonotype has only one observation. The V and J genes are TRBV2 and TRBJ2-5; 7 bases agree with TRBD1. There are 14 residues in the CDR3. The V and J ends lost 3 bases and 4 bases, in that order; junction bases with no gene match: 5. Germline CDR1 reads SNHLY; CDR2 reads FYNNEI. CDR3 sequence: CASSESPGGETQYF. CDR3 in DNA: TGTGCCAGCAGTGAGTCCCCAGGGGGAGAGACCCAGTACTTC.

V gene TRBV7-2 combines with J gene TRBJ2-1, with 14 bases identical to TRBD2. The CDR3 totals 18 residues. V shed 5 bases, J shed 5 bases, and the junction held 11 bases outside the gene matches. Germline V gives CDR1 SGHTA, CDR2 FQGNSA. The CDR3 loop is CASSLQRLAGGPDNEQFF. CDR3 in DNA: TGTGCCAGCAGCCTTCAGCGACTAGCGGGAGGGCCCGACAATGAGCAGTTCTTC.

This rearrangement joins TRBV5-1 to TRBJ2-1; D call uncertain. Trimming removed 0 bases from V and 4 bases from J, with 5 bases in between. The CDR3 sequence is 13 residues long. CDR1 is SGHRS and CDR2 is YFSETQ in the germline V gene. The CDR3, as DNA: TGCGCCAGCAGCTTGGCTGTTTACAATGAGCAGTTCTTC. It codes for CASSLAVYNEQFF.